This T cell receptor (beta chain) derives from a study of T cells in Graves' hyperthyroidism and ophthalmopathy (dated by TCRdb to about 2019). As for the study more broadly: Peripheral blood samples were taken at the time of initial diagnosis, prior to any treatment. According to the paper, TCR Vbeta CDR3 sequencing was carried out on roughly 130 peripheral blood samples, which came from around 43 ophthalmopathy, some 73 hyperthyroidism and roughly 17 progressor patients. Following sampling, methimazole starting at 30 mg daily was given to hyperthyroidism patients, and high-dose intravenous methylprednisolone was given to ophthalmopathy patients. In six Graves' hyperthyroidism patients, the study also compared T-cell repertoires from thyroid tissue with T-cell repertoires from blood. A discovery cohort of about a hundred patients, 43 with Graves' ophthalmopathy and roughly 59 with stable Graves' hyperthyroidism, was used to find distinguishing TCR V-J signatures. The 75 to 100 discovery patients were divided at random into training and test sets in a 7:3 ratio. An independent validation cohort of around 19 hyperthyroidism patients and about 15 patients who later progressed to ophthalmopathy tested prospective prediction of ophthalmopathy.

The TCR beta CDR3 regions were amplified from the RNA transcripts. The TCR CDR3 was subjected to a first round of RT-PCR using the HTBI primer set and the Qiagen OneStep RT-PCR kit. A second multiplex PCR round built the libraries, followed by size selection and purification. Paired-end sequencing of the libraries was performed with 100 bp reads on an Illumina HiSeq2000. Regarding the original processing steps: Raw data were processed with SOAPnuke, discarding reads with adapters, uncalled bases, mean Phred below 15, or no exact constant-primer or identifier match. High-quality paired reads were merged using COPE v1.2.5, and each unique nucleotide sequence was defined as a clonotype. MiTCR v1.1 was used to align clonotypes to the IMGT TRBV, TRBD and TRBJ reference segments. Analysis was restricted to V-J combinations with a frequency above 0.0001, which covered roughly 99% of repertoires. A TCS score was defined as the ratio between F50 (clonal expansion) and ExV (chaos), using BLOSUM62-based TCRdist between CDR3 peptides within each V-J. Welch's t-statistics and random forest reduced 514 V-J features to 10 to 15, which were used in a naive Bayes classifier (R e1071). The public reads were reprocessed in TCRdb via fastp at Q25 and MiXCR, keeping in-frame beta chains. Rows are unified per CDR3 protein, each entry keeping the most common DNA and genes. These V and J calls originate from TCRdb's pipeline instead of the authors' own analysis. The table for this sample lists 300,000 to 450,000 distinct CDR3 sequences; around 13% of them were counted only once. Jointly, the top ten make up approximately 11% of the sample.

CDR1 is given as MNHNS and CDR2 as SASEGT, both from the germline V gene. Trimming removed 5 bases from V and 8 bases from J; the gene matches leave 7 bases unexplained. The CDR3 goes from the cysteine to the phenylalanine over 15 residues. Of the read, only the CDR3 DNA is kept; its 45 bases are in frame from base 1. Notes on this clonotype: Its specific antigen is unknown. Per-base qualities were not stored, and no clone one base away is much larger.

Stable Graves' hyperthyroidism was defined as no progression to ophthalmopathy during 18 months of follow-up. The hyperthyroidism patients were between 18 and 65 years old and newly diagnosed, with a disease duration of less than 2 months. The study excluded patients with uncontrolled infections, other autoimmune diseases, pregnancy or lactation. Diagnoses were based on clinical symptoms, serum thyroxine and TRAb, thyroid ultrasound and orbital computed tomography. PBMCs were separated from approximately 9.9 ml of fresh peripheral blood using Ficoll-Paque density gradient centrifugation. Trizol reagent was used to extract total RNA, and RNA quality was then checked on an Agilent 2100 Bioanalyzer. Results the study describes overall, beyond this receptor: Blood samples also contained most of the expanded thyroid clonotypes (frequency above 0.001), which suggests that blood repertoires may reflect thyroid immune responses. During validation, the model predicted progression to ophthalmopathy a median of roughly 7.1 months ahead of onset, with approximately 70% sensitivity and under 85% specificity. Sample size was not statistically predetermined, and investigators were not blinded to group allocation. In cross-validation, a model built on a 13 V-J signature told ophthalmopathy apart from stable hyperthyroidism with just under 90% sensitivity and around 84% specificity, and in testing the same model reached 80%/75%.

Sequenced: blood. The sequence came from a woman in her sixties or seventies with Graves' hyperthyroidism. This sequence uses TRBV6-1 and TRBJ2-1, and TRBD2 matches 12 of the central bases. The CDR3 loop reads CASSRLAGDVDEQFF. The nucleotide sequence is TGTGCCAGCAGTCGACTAGCGGGAGATGTAGATGAGCAGTTCTTC.